The clone carrying this T cell receptor (beta chain) was observed a few times. Its antigen remains unknown. This specimen comes from a study of blood T cells in healthy people across ages. Next came a second PCR, run for about 6 to 11 cycles, which used a sample-barcoded 5' primer along with a J-beta primer mix. TCRdb re-analysed the 5' RACE reads in MiXCR, keeping a single row per CDR3 protein. The sample has fewer than 950,000 distinct CDR3 sequences; 50% to 65% are singletons. The CDR3 totals 13 residues. Trimming stripped 7 bases from V and 10 bases from J, with 14 bases between. Donors were systemically healthy Caucasian individuals from Russia aged about 6 to 95 years. Study results and caveats: Getting older went along with TCR beta diversity per million T cells dropping roughly linearly. Estimates based on one million T cells were treated as lower bounds.

The TCR was taken from an elderly man in good health. The chain links TRBV12-3 or TRBV12-4 to TRBJ1-6; D is uncertain. Input material: blood. The CDR3, as DNA: TGTGCCAGCACCCCTGGGTATGGGTCACCCCTCCACTTT. It yields the protein CASTPGYGSPLHF.